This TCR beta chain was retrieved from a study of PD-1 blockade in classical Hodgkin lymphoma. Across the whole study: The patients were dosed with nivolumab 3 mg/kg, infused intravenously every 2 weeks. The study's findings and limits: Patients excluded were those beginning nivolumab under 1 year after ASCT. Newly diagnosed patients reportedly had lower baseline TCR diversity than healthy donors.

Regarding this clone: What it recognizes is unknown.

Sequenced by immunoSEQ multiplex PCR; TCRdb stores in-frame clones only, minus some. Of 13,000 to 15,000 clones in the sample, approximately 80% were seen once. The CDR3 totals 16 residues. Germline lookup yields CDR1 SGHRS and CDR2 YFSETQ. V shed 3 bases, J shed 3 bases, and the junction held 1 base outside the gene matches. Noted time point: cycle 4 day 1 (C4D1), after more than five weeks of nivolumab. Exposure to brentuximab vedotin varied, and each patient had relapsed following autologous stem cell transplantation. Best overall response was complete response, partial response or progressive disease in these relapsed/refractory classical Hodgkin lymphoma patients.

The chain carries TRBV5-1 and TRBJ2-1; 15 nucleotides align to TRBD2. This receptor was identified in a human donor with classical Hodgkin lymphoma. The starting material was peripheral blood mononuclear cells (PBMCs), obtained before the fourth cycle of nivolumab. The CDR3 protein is CASSSGLAGGYNEQFF. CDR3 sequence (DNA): TGCGCCAGCAGCTCGGGACTAGCGGGGGGCTACAATGAGCAGTTCTTC.